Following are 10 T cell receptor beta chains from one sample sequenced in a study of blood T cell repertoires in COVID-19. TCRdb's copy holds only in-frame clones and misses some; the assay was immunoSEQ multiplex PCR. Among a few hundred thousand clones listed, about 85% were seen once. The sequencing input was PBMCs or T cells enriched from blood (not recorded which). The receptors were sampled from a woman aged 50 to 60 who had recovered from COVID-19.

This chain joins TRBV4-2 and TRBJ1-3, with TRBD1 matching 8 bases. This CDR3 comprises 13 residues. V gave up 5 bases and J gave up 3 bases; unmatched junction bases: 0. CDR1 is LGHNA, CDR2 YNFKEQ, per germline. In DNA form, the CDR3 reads TGTGCCAGCAGCACAGGGGGTGGAAACACCATATATTTT. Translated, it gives CASSTGGGNTIYF.

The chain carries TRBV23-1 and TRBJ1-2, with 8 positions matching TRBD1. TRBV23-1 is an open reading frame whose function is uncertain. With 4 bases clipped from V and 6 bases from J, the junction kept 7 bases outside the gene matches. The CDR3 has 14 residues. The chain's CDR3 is CASSLRQGKDGYTF. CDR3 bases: TGCGCCAGCAGTCTCCGACAGGGGAAAGATGGCTACACCTTC.

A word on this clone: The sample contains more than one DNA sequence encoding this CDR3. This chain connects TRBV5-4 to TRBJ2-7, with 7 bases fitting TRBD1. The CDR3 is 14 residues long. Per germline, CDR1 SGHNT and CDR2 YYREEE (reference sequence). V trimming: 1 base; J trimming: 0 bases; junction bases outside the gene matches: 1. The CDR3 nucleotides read TGTGCCAGCAGCTTGAGGGGGCTCTCCTACGAGCAGTACTTC. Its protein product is CASSLRGLSYEQYF.

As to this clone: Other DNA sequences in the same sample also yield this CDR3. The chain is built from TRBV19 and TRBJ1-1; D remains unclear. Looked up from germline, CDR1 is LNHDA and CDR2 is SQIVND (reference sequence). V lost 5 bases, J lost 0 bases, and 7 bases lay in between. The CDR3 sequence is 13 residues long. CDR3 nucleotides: TGTGCCAGTAGTCGCGACATGAACACTGAAGCTTTCTTT. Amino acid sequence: CASSRDMNTEAFF. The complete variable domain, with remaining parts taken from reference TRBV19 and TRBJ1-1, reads DGGITQSPKYLFRKEGQNVTLSCEQNLNHDAMYWYRQDPGQGLRLIYYSQIVNDFQKGDIAEGYSVSREKKESFPLTVTSAQKNPTAFYLCASSRDMNTEAFFGQGTRLTVV.

The CDR3 spells CASSAGGQETQYF. The CDR3 DNA reads as TGCGCCAGCAGCGCCGGGGGGCAAGAGACCCAGTACTTC. The J gene is TRBJ2-5, the V gene TRBV5-1; 7 nucleotides align to TRBD2. Per the germline V gene, CDR1 is SGHRS and CDR2 is YFSETQ. The CDR3 length is 13 residues. The V segment lost 4 bases and the J segment 2 bases; nucleotides outside the gene matches: 2.

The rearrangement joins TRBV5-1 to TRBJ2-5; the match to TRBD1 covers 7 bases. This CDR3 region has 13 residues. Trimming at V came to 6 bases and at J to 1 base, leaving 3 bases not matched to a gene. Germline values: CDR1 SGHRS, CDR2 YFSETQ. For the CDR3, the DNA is TGCGCCAGCAAAACAGGGGCCCAAGAGACCCAGTACTTC. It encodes CASKTGAQETQYF.

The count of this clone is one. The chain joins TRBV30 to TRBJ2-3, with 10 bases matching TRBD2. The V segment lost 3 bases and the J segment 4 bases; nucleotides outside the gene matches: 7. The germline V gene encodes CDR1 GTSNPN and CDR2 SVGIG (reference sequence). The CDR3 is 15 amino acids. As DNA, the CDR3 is TGTGCCTGGAGCACGGGACTAGCGTTGGCAGATACGCAGTATTTT. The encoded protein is CAWSTGLALADTQYF.

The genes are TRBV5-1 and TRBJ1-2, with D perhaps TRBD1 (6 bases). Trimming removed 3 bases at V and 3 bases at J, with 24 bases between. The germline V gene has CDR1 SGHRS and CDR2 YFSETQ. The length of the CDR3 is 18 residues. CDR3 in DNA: TGCGCCAGCAGCTCCGTGTTGGGCGATATTGAGGGGGACTATGGCTACACCTTC. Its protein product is CASSSVLGDIEGDYGYTF.

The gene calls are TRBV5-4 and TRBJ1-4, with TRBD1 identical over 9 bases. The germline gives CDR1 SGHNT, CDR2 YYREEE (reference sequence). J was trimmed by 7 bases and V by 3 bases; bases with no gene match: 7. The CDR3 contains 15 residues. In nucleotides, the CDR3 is TGTGCCAGCAGCTCACAGGGGGCCTTTGGTGAAAAACTGTTTTTT. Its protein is CASSSQGAFGEKLFF.

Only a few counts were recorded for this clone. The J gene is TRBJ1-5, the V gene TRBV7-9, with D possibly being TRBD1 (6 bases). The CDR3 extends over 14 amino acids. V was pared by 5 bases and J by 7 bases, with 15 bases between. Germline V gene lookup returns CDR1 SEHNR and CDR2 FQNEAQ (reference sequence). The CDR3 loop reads CASSDAGGHQPQHF. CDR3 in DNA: TGTGCCAGCAGCGACGCGGGGGGCCACCAGCCCCAGCATTTT.